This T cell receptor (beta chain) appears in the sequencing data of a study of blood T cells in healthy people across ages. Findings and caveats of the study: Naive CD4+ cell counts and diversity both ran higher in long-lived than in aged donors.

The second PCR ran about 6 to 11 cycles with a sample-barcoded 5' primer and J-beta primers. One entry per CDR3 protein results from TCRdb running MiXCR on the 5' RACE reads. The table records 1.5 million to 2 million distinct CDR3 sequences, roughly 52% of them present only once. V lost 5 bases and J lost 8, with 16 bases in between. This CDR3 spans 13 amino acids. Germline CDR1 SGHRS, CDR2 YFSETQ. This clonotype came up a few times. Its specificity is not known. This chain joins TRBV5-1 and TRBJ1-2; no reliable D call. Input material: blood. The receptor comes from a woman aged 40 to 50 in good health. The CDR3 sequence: CASSFSELWGYTF. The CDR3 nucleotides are TGCGCCAGCAGTTTTTCAGAGCTTTGGGGCTACACCTTC.